This note documents a single TCR beta chain sequence. Its antigen is still unknown. From germline, CDR1 is KGHSH and CDR2 LQKENI. The CDR3 consists of 14 residues. V dropped 6 bases and J dropped 2; count of bases not matched to a gene: 4. Libraries were prepared by immunoSEQ multiplex PCR; TCRdb keeps only in-frame clonotypes and omits some of them. The sample carries approximately 160,000 clones, about 91% recorded once. The record originates from a study of T cell responses to AZD1222 COVID-19 vaccine. Study-wide results and limits: Donor demographics were predominantly white British with a female majority; clonal diversity may be underestimated. Reports indicate that nearly half of spike-specific TCRs are directed at unmutated variant regions.

The sample here was peripheral blood, taken on day 0 of AZD1222 vaccination. This TCR was sampled from an adult in good health. V and J are TRBV18 and TRBJ1-1; TRBD1 aligns across 9 bases. The CDR3 DNA sequence: TGTGCCAGCTCCCGGGGACAGGGAAACACTGAAGCTTTCTTT. Its translation is CASSRGQGNTEAFF.